A selection of T cell receptor beta chains follows, all from one sample in a study of blood T cell repertoires in COVID-19. Sequencing used immunoSEQ multiplex PCR; TCRdb keeps in-frame clones, though not all of them. Seen here are fewer than 400,000 clones, around 84% observed once, and the top ten hold 3%. The sequenced sample consisted of peripheral blood. These TCRs come from a human donor in a cohort sampled during active COVID-19. Both conserved end residues are part of each CDR3. The order of the fields is V gene, J gene, clone size, D gene, CDR3 protein, CDR3 DNA. D genes are given only for firm matches. For some rows the clone size is stated as once, few or many, or as a class when expanded; others skip it.

TRBV18,TRBJ1-1,.,TRBD1,CASSAGTGEVNTEAFF,TGTGCCAGCTCGGCCGGGACAGGGGAGGTGAACACTGAAGCTTTCTTT
TRBV7-8,TRBJ2-3,.,TRBD1,CASSPRPGQGPTDTQYF,TGTGCCAGCAGCCCTCGACCGGGACAGGGTCCCACAGATACGCAGTATTTT
TRBV7-2,TRBJ2-3,.,TRBD1,CASSSGIQGVRDTQYF,TGTGCCAGCAGCTCCGGAATACAGGGGGTGAGGGATACGCAGTATTTT
TRBV7-4,TRBJ1-1,.,.,CASSFTLTNTEAFF,TGTGCCAGCAGCTTTACCCTTACAAACACTGAAGCTTTCTTT
TRBV5-1,TRBJ2-1,.,TRBD2,CASSLRSSGSYSYNEQFF,TGCGCCAGCAGCTTACGCAGTAGCGGGTCCTATTCCTACAATGAGCAGTTCTTC
TRBV6-1,TRBJ2-1,.,TRBD2,CASSEAASGKDEQFF,TGTGCCAGCAGTGAAGCGGCTAGCGGGAAGGATGAGCAGTTCTTC
TRBV5-1,TRBJ2-2,.,TRBD1,CASSFPRDRENTGELFF,TGCGCCAGCAGCTTCCCTAGGGACAGGGAGAACACCGGGGAGCTGTTTTTT
TRBV19,TRBJ1-5,once,.,CASSPARTGLNQPQHF,TGTGCCAGTAGCCCGGCGCGCACAGGCCTTAATCAGCCCCAGCATTTT
TRBV3-1/TRBV3-2,TRBJ2-5,.,.,CASSQGSGGTQYF,TGTGCCAGCAGCCAAGGCTCGGGTGGGACCCAGTACTTC
TRBV6-5,TRBJ1-2,.,TRBD1,CASTGTGNGYTF,TGTGCCAGCACCGGGACAGGGAACGGCTACACCTTC
TRBV28,TRBJ2-1,.,TRBD2,CASSSRTSGSRRQHNEQFF,TGTGCCAGCTCGTCCAGGACTAGCGGGAGTAGAAGGCAACACAATGAGCAGTTCTTC
TRBV25-1,TRBJ2-7,.,TRBD2,CASSEPSGGVQYF,TGTGCCAGCAGTGAACCTTCCGGGGGGGTGCAGTACTTC
TRBV7-2,TRBJ2-7,.,TRBD2,CASSFSLAAYEQYF,TGTGCCAGCAGCTTCAGTCTAGCGGCCTACGAGCAGTACTTC
TRBV28,TRBJ1-5,.,.,CASSPSSNQPQHF,TGTGCCAGCAGTCCTAGTAGCAATCAGCCCCAGCATTTT
TRBV4-1,TRBJ2-7,.,TRBD2,CASSRGLAGGGEQYF,TGCGCCAGCAGCCGAGGACTAGCGGGAGGAGGCGAGCAGTACTTC
TRBV12-3/TRBV12-4,TRBJ2-2,.,.,CASSPLRTGELFF,TGTGCCAGCAGTCCCCTTCGGACCGGGGAGCTGTTTTTT
TRBV28,TRBJ2-1,.,.,CASSPGGRETPDEQFF,TGTGCCAGCAGTCCCGGAGGACGGGAGACGCCAGATGAGCAGTTCTTC
TRBV18,TRBJ2-3,.,.,CASSIGASTDTQYF,TGTGCCAGCTCAATAGGAGCTAGCACAGATACGCAGTATTTT
TRBV2,TRBJ2-3,.,TRBD1,CASWWGQGVDTQYF,TGTGCCAGCTGGTGGGGACAGGGGGTAGATACGCAGTATTTT
TRBV11-2,TRBJ1-2,.,.,CASSLVGRGRGPYGYTF,TGTGCCAGCAGCTTAGTCGGTAGGGGCAGGGGCCCTTATGGCTACACCTTC
TRBV3-1/TRBV3-2,TRBJ1-2,.,.,CASSQSGGYGYTF,TGTGCCAGCAGCCAATCCGGCGGCTATGGCTACACCTTC
TRBV18,TRBJ2-5,.,TRBD1,CASSNRDRGTQYF,TGTGCCAGCTCAAACCGGGACAGGGGGACCCAGTACTTC
TRBV15,TRBJ2-7,few,TRBD1,CATSRGQGPQFYEQYF,TGTGCCACCAGCAGAGGACAGGGGCCGCAGTTCTACGAGCAGTACTTC
TRBV5-5,TRBJ2-2,.,.,CASRWSGNTGELFF,TGTGCCAGCAGATGGTCCGGGAACACCGGGGAGCTGTTTTTT
TRBV3-1/TRBV3-2,TRBJ2-3,.,.,CASSLTRLDTQYF,TGTGCCAGCAGCCTCACGCGTCTGGATACGCAGTATTTT
TRBV5-1,TRBJ1-4,.,TRBD1,CASSAQGTNEKLFF,TGCGCCAGCAGCGCACAGGGGACTAATGAAAAACTGTTTTTT
TRBV6-1,TRBJ2-1,.,.,CASSDTSLNEQFF,TGTGCCAGCAGTGACACTAGCCTCAATGAGCAGTTCTTC
TRBV9,TRBJ2-5,once,.,CASSVELNGGIQYF,TGTGCCAGCAGCGTAGAACTAAATGGAGGGATCCAGTACTTC
TRBV19,TRBJ2-2,.,.,CASSFQGLNVGELFF,TGTGCCAGTAGTTTCCAGGGGCTCAACGTCGGGGAGCTGTTTTTT
TRBV18,TRBJ2-5,.,.,CASSPDFSTGGTQYF,TGTGCCAGCTCACCAGACTTCTCTACCGGGGGGACCCAGTACTTC
TRBV20-1,TRBJ1-5,.,.,CSASKYNQPQHF,TGCAGTGCCAGTAAGTACAACCAGCCCCAGCATTTT
TRBV28,TRBJ2-3,once,.,CASGQFNTQYF,TGTGCCAGCGGTCAGTTCAATACGCAGTATTTT
TRBV28,TRBJ1-6,.,.,CASSLSLDSSVSPLHF,TGTGCCAGCAGTTTGAGTTTGGACAGCTCTGTATCACCCCTCCACTTT
TRBV2,TRBJ2-2,.,TRBD1,CASSLGQGNTGELFF,TGTGCCAGCAGCCTGGGACAGGGTAACACCGGGGAGCTGTTTTTT
TRBV9,TRBJ1-2,once,TRBD1,CASSDTRDRGYGYTF,TGTGCCAGCAGCGATACCCGGGACAGGGGCTATGGCTACACCTTC
TRBV6-5,TRBJ1-1,.,TRBD1,CASSYSRGGAYTEAFF,TGTGCCAGCAGTTACTCGAGAGGGGGCGCCTACACTGAAGCTTTCTTT
TRBV28,TRBJ1-2,few,TRBD1,CASNTGVPLANYGYTF,TGTGCCAGCAACACAGGGGTTCCCCTAGCTAACTATGGCTACACCTTC
TRBV11-3,TRBJ2-7,.,.,CASSLTIEGNFYEQYF,TGTGCCAGCAGCTTGACCATCGAGGGTAATTTCTACGAGCAGTACTTC
TRBV7-2,TRBJ1-3,.,.,CASSLDSSGNTIYF,TGTGCCAGCAGCTTGGACAGCTCTGGAAACACCATATATTTT
TRBV7-6,TRBJ2-6,.,.,CASSLRSSGSSGANVLTF,TGTGCCAGCAGCTTAAGGTCAAGCGGCAGCTCTGGGGCCAACGTCCTGACTTTC
TRBV6-1,TRBJ1-5,.,.,CASSEALHPGPNQPQHF,TGTGCCAGCAGTGAAGCGCTTCACCCAGGCCCAAATCAGCCCCAGCATTTT